The sequence of this T cell receptor (beta chain) was determined in a study of blood T cell repertoires in COVID-19 (TCRdb year 2020). Context from the whole study: Collaborator samples came from the United States, Italy and Spain and covered acute and convalescent phases of COVID-19. A de-identified subject ID, COVID-19 status, age in years and sex were almost always included in the sample metadata. Deeply sampled blood TCRbeta repertoires from subjects exposed to, actively infected with, or recovered from COVID-19 were included in the dataset. The samples were drawn from two sources: the first 160 participants of the ongoing ImmuneRACE study, and approximately 1,300 subjects contributed by 6 global collaborators. The repertoires were made available in a free public database intended to serve as a resource for research on the immune response to SARS-CoV-2. Where available, HLA class I and class II types were taken from metadata supplied by the sample provider and were not determined by assay-based typing. The material from the prospective study consisted of cDNA or gDNA derived from T cells, B-cell-depleted T cells, or PBMCs.

TCRbeta CDR3 regions were amplified from genomic DNA using the immunoSEQ Assay, a bias-controlled multiplex PCR. Concerning the study's data processing: The number of nucleated cells in each sample was estimated by amplification of reference gene primers within the assay. To quantify the absolute abundance of each unique TCRbeta CDR3 rearrangement, sequence reads were collapsed and filtered. Productive Simpson clonality was computed per sample as the square root of Simpson's diversity index over productive rearrangements. Not all clones reach the TCRdb copy of this immuneACCESS table, which keeps in-frame sequences only. Checked studies attribute under half of the gap to unresolved V genes and leave the rest unexplained. V and J calls and clone size are as listed in that table; D and trimming were resolved from the DNA. The sample table contains 230,000 or so clones; only one count was recorded for 83% of them. Jointly, the top ten make up around 8.1% of the sample.

Trimming costs V 0 bases and J 6 bases, and their ends lie 9 bases apart. From a lookup of the germline V gene, CDR1 and CDR2 are SGHRS and YFSETQ. The CDR3 contains 13 residues, cysteine and phenylalanine counted. The CDR3 DNA has 39 bases and is translated from base 1. This clone was seen more than once but under ten times. Its antigen is still unknown. It has no much larger one-base neighbor in the sample; base qualities were not kept. Results the study describes overall, beyond this receptor: How much clinical and demographic metadata was included differed by source and by participant, and the metadata was provided uncurated.

Each collaborating institution followed its own protocols to collect whole blood in K2EDTA tubes. For TCRbeta analysis, collaborator samples were shipped as frozen whole blood, as isolated PBMCs, or as DNA extracted from either sample type. The sequence is built from TRBV5-1 and TRBJ1-1, and possibly TRBD1, on 5 matching bases. Sequencing input: peripheral blood. The TCR originated in a man in his forties or fifties with active or convalescent COVID-19. The DNA reads TGCGCCAGCAGCTTGGGTGGGGGGGCTGAAGCTTTCTTT. Its product reads: CASSLGGGAEAFF.